These T cell receptor beta chains were read from a single sample in a study of blood T cell repertoires in COVID-19. The table came from immunoSEQ multiplex PCR; TCRdb's copy has only in-frame clones and leaves some out. Among 200,000 to 250,000 clones listed, about 79% were seen once. Material: peripheral blood. The receptors here all came from a man in his fifties with active or convalescent COVID-19. CDR3s include the opening cysteine and the closing phenylalanine or tryptophan. The D gene is left open where the match is weak.

v_call,d_call,j_call,cdr3_nt,cdr3_aa
TRBV6-2/TRBV6-3,.,TRBJ2-2,TGTGCCAGCAGTTCCCCTCTAGCGTGGGCAACCGGGGAGCTGTTTTTT,CASSSPLAWATGELFF
TRBV18,TRBD1,TRBJ1-5,TGTGCCAGCTCACCAGAGACAGGGGTGATCCAGCCCCAGCATTTT,CASSPETGVIQPQHF
TRBV4-3,.,TRBJ2-1,TGCGCCAGCAGCCAAGATTACAGAAGTGTGTACTACAATGAGCAGTTCTTC,CASSQDYRSVYYNEQFF
TRBV27,TRBD1,TRBJ1-6,TGTGCCAGCAGTCCAGGGGGACGCCTCTATAATTCACCCCTCCACTTT,CASSPGGRLYNSPLHF
TRBV18,TRBD2,TRBJ2-5,TGTGCCAGCTCACCAGGGACTAGCGGTTGGACCCAGTACTTC,CASSPGTSGWTQYF
TRBV3-1/TRBV3-2,TRBD2,TRBJ2-1,TGTGCCAGCAGCCAAAGGGGCGGGAGTTCCCACAATGAGCAGTTCTTC,CASSQRGGSSHNEQFF
TRBV7-2,.,TRBJ2-1,TGTGCCAGCAGCCCCCAAAAGGCGGCGGGGAATGAGCAGTTCTTC,CASSPQKAAGNEQFF
TRBV7-9,.,TRBJ2-1,TGTGCCAGCAGCTTTCGAGAGATAAATGAGCAGTTCTTC,CASSFREINEQFF
TRBV19,TRBD1,TRBJ2-3,TGTGCCAGTAGTTACAGAAGACAGGGTCGTACAGATACGCAGTATTTT,CASSYRRQGRTDTQYF
TRBV28,.,TRBJ1-5,TGTGCCAGCAGTTTATGGGTGCAGGGTCTCCAGCCCCAGCATTTT,CASSLWVQGLQPQHF
TRBV2,.,TRBJ1-5,TGTGCCAGCAGTGACCAGGGCATGGGCAATCAGCCCCAGCATTTT,CASSDQGMGNQPQHF
TRBV27,TRBD2,TRBJ2-1,TGTGCCAGCAGTTTAATCGGGGCGGGAGGGGTGGACAATGAGCAGTTCTTC,CASSLIGAGGVDNEQFF
TRBV28,.,TRBJ1-5,TGTGCCAGCAGTTTTAGCGGGACAAACCTGATTCAGCCCCAGCATTTT,CASSFSGTNLIQPQHF
TRBV5-1,.,TRBJ2-1,TGCGCCAGCAGCCTCGACAGGCCCCCCTACAATGAGCAGTTCTTC,CASSLDRPPYNEQFF
TRBV11-2,.,TRBJ2-5,TGTGCCAGCAGCTTAGACAGGGGAGAGACCCAGTACTTC,CASSLDRGETQYF
TRBV19,TRBD1,TRBJ2-1,TGTGCCAGTGGCCCACACGTCAACAGGGGAAACTACAATGAGCAGTTCTTC,CASGPHVNRGNYNEQFF
TRBV4-1,TRBD1,TRBJ2-1,TGCGCCAGCAGCCAAAACACAGGGGTCTACAATGAGCAGTTCTTC,CASSQNTGVYNEQFF
TRBV5-1,.,TRBJ1-5,TGCGCCAGCAGCTTGGGGGGCCTGGGCAATCAGCCCCAGCATTTT,CASSLGGLGNQPQHF
TRBV30,TRBD1,TRBJ1-5,TGTGCCTGGAGTGGGACAGGGAGCAATCAGCCCCAGCATTTT,CAWSGTGSNQPQHF
TRBV28,TRBD1,TRBJ1-1,TGTGCCAGCACCCGACAGGGGAGGACTGAAGCTTTCTTT,CASTRQGRTEAFF
TRBV9,.,TRBJ1-5,TGTGCCAGCAGCGTAGGCCCAGGGACTCGTGGGGCCGCTAACACAGATACGCAGCATTTT,CASSVGPGTRGAANTDTQHF
TRBV3-1/TRBV3-2,.,TRBJ2-3,TGTGCCAGCAGCCAAGATTTCGGTAAAATTGAGGCAGATACGCAGTATTTT,CASSQDFGKIEADTQYF
TRBV28,.,TRBJ1-4,TGTGCCATATCAAAATTGGGGGGGCCTAATGAAAAACTGTTTTTT,CAISKLGGPNEKLFF
TRBV5-5,TRBD1,TRBJ2-5,TGTGCCAGCAGCTCGGGACAGGGGCGTGTGGAGACCCAGTACTTC,CASSSGQGRVETQYF